This T cell receptor beta chain comes out of a study of blood T cell repertoires in COVID-19. About the study: The origin of the acute and convalescent COVID-19 samples was the United States, Italy and Spain.

Germline V gene sequence: CDR1 MNHEY, CDR2 SVGAGI. Trimming cost V 4 bases and J 0 bases, with 7 bases left between them. CDR3 length equals 14 residues. Methods used by the authors: Using reference gene primer amplification, nucleated cell counts were estimated. Here immunoSEQ multiplex PCR was the method, and the copy in TCRdb shows in-frame clones only, minus some. The DNA was the basis for D and trimming; V, J and clone size are from that table. The sample holds some 82,000 clones, more than 70% seen once. The table lists this clone with a count of one. This receptor was obtained from a man older than 75 with active or convalescent COVID-19. The chain recombines TRBV6-5 with TRBJ1-5, with unresolved D. Sample: peripheral blood. DNA of the CDR3: TGTGCCAGCAGTTCCACTTATAGCAATCAGCCCCAGCATTTT. This gives the protein CASSSTYSNQPQHF.